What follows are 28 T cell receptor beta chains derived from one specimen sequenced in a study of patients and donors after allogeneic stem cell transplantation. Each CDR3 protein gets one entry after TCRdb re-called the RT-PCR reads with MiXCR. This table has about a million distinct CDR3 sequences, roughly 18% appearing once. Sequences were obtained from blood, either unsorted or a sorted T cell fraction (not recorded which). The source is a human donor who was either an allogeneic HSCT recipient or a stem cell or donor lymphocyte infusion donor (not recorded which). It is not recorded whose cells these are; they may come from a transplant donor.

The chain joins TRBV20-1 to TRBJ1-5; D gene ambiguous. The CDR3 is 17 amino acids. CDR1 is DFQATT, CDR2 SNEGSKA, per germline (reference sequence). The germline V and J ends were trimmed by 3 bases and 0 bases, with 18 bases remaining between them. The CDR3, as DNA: TGCAGTGCTAGTCACCTCCCTCGAATCCTTAGCAATCAGCCCCAGCATTTT. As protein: CSASHLPRILSNQPQHF.

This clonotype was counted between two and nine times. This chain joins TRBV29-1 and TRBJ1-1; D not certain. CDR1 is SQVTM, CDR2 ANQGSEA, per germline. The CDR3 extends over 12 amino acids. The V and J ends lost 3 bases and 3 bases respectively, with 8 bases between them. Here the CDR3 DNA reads TGCAGCGTTGATAAGGTTTACACTGAAGCTTTCTTT. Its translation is CSVDKVYTEAFF.

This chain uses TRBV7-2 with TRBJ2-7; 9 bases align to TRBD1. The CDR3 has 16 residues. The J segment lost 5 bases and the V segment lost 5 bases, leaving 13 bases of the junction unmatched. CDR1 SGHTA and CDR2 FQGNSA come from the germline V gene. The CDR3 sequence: CASSRRFGQGRDEQYF. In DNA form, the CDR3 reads TGTGCCAGCAGCCGACGGTTTGGACAGGGGAGGGACGAGCAGTACTTC. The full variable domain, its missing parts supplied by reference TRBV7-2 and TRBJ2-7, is GAGVSQSPSNKVTEKGKDVELRCDPISGHTALYWYRQSLGQGLEFLIYFQGNSAPDKSGLPSDRFSAERTGGSVSTLTIQRTQQEDSAVYLCASSRRFGQGRDEQYFGPGTRLTVT.

The DNA of the CDR3 is TGTGCCAGCAGTGACCAAGCCGGGACAGGAGTTTGGGAGCTGTTTTTT. Translation: CASSDQAGTGVWELFF. J is TRBJ2-2 and V is TRBV25-1; 8 bases agree with TRBD1. The germline V gene has CDR1 MGHDK and CDR2 SYGVNS. The CDR3 runs to 16 residues. With 3 bases clipped from V and 9 bases from J, the junction kept 12 bases outside the gene matches. Drawing the rest from reference TRBV25-1 and TRBJ2-2, the complete variable domain is EADIYQTPRYLVIGTGKKITLECSQTMGHDKMYWYQQDPGMELHLIHYSYGVNSTEKGDLSSESTVSRIRTEHFPLTLESARPSHTSQYLCASSDQAGTGVWELFFGEGSRLTVL.

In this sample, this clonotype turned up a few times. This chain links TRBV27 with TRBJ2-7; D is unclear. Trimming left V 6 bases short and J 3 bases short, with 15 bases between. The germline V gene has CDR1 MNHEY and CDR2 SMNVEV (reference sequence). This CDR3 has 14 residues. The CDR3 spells CASRLMDRDYEQYF. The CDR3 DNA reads TGTGCCAGCAGACTCATGGACCGAGACTACGAGCAGTACTTC.

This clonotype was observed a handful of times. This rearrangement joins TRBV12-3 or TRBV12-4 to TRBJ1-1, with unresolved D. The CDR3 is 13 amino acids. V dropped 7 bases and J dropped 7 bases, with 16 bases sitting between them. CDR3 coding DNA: TGTGCCAGCACCCCGAGGAGGGTAGGTGAAGCTTTCTTT. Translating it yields CASTPRRVGEAFF.

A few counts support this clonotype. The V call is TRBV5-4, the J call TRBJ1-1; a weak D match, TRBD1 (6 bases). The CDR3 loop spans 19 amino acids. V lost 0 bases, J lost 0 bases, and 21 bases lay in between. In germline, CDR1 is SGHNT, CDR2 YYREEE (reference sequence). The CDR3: CASSLAFGGLSAMNTEAFF. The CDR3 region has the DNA TGTGCCAGCAGCTTGGCTTTCGGGGGGCTATCCGCCATGAACACTGAAGCTTTCTTT.

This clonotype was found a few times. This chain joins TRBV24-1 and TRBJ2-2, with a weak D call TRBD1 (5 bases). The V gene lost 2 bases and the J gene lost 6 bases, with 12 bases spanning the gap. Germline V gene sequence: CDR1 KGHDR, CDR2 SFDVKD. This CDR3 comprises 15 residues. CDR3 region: CATSDSGILSGELFF. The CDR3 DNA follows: TGTGCCACCAGTGATTCAGGGATCCTATCCGGGGAGCTGTTTTTT.

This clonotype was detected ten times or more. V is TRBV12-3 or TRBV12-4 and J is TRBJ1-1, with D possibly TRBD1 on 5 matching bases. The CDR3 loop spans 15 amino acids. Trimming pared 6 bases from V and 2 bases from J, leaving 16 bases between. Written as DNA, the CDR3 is TGTGCCAGCAGCTCAGGGTTTCGGGTAAACACTGAAGCTTTCTTT. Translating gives CASSSGFRVNTEAFF.

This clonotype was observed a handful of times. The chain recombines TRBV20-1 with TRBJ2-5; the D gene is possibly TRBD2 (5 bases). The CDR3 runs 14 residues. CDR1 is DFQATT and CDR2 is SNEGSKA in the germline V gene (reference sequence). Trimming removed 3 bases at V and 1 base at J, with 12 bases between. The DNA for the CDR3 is TGCAGTGCTAGGGACTCCCAATTCCAAGAGACCCAGTACTTC. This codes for CSARDSQFQETQYF.

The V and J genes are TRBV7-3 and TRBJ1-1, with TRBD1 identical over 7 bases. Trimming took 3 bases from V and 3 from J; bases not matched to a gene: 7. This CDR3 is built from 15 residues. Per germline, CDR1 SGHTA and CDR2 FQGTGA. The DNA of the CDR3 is TGTGCCAGCAGCTTCCACGACAGGGTGGACACTGAAGCTTTCTTT. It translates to CASSFHDRVDTEAFF.

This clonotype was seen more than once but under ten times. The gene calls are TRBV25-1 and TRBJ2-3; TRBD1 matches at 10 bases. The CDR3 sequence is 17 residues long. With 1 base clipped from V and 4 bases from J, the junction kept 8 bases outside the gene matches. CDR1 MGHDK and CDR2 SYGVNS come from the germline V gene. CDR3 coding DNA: TGTGCCAGCAGTGAATGGGACAGGGGATTGGGTCCAGATACGCAGTATTTT. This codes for CASSEWDRGLGPDTQYF.

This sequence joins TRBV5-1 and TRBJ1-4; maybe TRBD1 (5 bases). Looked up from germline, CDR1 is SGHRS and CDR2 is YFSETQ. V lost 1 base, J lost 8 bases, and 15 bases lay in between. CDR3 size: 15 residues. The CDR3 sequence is CASSLRSGTGEKLFF. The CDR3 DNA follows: TGCGCCAGCAGCTTGAGGTCAGGGACTGGGGAAAAACTGTTTTTT.

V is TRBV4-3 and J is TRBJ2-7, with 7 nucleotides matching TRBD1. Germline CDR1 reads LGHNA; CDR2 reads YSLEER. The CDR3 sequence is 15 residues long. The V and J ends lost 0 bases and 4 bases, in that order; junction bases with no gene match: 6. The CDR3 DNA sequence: TGCGCCAGCAGCCAAGAACAGGGGTCGTTTTACGAGCAGTACTTC. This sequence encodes CASSQEQGSFYEQYF.

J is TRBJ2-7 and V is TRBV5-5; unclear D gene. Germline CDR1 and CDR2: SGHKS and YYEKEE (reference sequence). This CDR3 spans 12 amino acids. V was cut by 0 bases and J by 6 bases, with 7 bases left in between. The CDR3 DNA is TGTGCCAGCAGCTTGGGGGTTTCCGAGCAGTACTTC. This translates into CASSLGVSEQYF.

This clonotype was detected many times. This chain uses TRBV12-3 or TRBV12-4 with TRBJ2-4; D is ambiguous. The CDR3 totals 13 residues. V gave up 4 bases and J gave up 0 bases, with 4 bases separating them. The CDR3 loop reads CASSSEAKNIQYF. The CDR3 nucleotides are TGTGCCAGCAGTTCTGAAGCCAAAAACATTCAGTACTTC.

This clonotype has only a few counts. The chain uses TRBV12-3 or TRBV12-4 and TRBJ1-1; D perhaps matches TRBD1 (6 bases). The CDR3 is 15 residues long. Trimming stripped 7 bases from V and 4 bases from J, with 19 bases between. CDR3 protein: CASTLRPTGSTEAFF. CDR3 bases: TGTGCCAGCACCCTCCGGCCTACAGGGTCCACTGAAGCTTTCTTT.

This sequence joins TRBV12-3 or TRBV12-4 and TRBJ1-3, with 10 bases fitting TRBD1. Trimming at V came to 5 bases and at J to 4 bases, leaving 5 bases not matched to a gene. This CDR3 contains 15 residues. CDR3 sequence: CASSRTGQGGNTIYF. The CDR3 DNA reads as TGTGCCAGCAGTCGCACGGGACAGGGGGGAAACACCATATATTTT.

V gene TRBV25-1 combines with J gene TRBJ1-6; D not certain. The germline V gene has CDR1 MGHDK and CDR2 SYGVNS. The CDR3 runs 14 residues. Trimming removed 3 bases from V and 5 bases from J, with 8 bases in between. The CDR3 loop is CASSEKKDNSPLHF. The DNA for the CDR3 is TGTGCCAGCAGTGAGAAGAAAGATAATTCACCCCTCCACTTT.

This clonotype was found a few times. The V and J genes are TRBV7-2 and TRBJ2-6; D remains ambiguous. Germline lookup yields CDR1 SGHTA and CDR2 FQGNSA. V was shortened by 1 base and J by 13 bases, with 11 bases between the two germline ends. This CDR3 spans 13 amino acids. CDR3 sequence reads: CASSLELPQVLTF. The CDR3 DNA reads TGTGCCAGCAGCTTAGAGCTGCCCCAGGTCCTGACTTTC.

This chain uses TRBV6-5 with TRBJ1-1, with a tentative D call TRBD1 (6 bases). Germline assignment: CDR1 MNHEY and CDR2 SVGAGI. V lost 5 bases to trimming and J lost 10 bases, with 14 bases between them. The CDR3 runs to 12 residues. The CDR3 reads CASSRETGSAFF. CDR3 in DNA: TGTGCCAGCAGTCGGGAGACAGGTTCAGCTTTCTTT.

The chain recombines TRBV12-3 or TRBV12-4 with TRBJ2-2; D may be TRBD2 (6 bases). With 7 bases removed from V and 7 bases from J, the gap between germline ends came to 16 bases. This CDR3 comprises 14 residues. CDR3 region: CASTGTSRGGELFF. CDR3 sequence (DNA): TGTGCCAGCACGGGGACTTCGCGGGGCGGGGAGCTGTTTTTT.

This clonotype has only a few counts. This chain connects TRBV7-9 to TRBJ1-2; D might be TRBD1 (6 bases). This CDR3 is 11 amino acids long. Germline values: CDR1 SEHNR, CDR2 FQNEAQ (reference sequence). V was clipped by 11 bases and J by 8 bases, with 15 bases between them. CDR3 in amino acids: CAGTAGDGYTF. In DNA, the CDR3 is TGTGCCGGGACCGCAGGGGACGGCTACACCTTC.

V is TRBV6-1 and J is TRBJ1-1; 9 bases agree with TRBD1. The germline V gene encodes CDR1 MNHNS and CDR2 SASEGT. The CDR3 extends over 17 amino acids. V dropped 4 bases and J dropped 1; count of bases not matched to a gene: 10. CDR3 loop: CASSGGGTGRRNTEAFF. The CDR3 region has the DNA TGTGCCAGCAGTGGTGGGGGGACAGGGAGGCGGAACACTGAAGCTTTCTTT.

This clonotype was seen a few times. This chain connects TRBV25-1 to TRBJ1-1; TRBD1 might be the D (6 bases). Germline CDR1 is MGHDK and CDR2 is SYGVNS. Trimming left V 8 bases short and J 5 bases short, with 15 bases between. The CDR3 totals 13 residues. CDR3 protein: CASLPRGGTEAFF. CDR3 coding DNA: TGTGCCAGCCTCCCCAGGGGCGGAACTGAAGCTTTCTTT.

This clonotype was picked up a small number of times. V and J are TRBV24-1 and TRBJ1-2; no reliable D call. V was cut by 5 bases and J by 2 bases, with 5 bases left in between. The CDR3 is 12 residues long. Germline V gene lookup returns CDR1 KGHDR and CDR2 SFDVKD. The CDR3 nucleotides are TGTGCCACCAGTGCGGAGAACTATGGCTACACCTTC. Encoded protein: CATSAENYGYTF.

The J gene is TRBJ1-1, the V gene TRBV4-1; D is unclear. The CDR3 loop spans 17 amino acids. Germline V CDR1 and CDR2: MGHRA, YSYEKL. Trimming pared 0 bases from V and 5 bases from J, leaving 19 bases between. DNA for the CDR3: TGCGCCAGCAGCCAAGATTGGACCGGGCTTTACGATACTGAAGCTTTCTTT. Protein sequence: CASSQDWTGLYDTEAFF.

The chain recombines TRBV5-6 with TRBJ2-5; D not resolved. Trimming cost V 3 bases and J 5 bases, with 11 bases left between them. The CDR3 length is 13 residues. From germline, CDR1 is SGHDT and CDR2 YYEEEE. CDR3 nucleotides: TGTGCCAGCAGCTCTGCACCGGCGGAGACCCAGTACTTC. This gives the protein CASSSAPAETQYF.